Each of the 3 T cell receptor beta chains below was sequenced from the same sample in a study of T cell changes during pregnancy in multiple sclerosis (dated by TCRdb to between 2017 and 2020). Libraries were made using the immunoSEQ multiplex PCR assay. In TCRdb, the immuneACCESS table is reduced to in-frame sequences with V and J assigned. These tables do not hold every clone; where another copy was compared, an unresolved V gene accounts for under half, and the others remain unexplained. This sample lists 65,000 to 75,000 clones; under 95% were detected once. The ten largest clones take up approximately 1.5% of the sample. This specimen consisted of peripheral blood, obtained in the third trimester of pregnancy. These receptors were collected from a female donor in good health, enrolled as a control in a pregnancy study.

V and J are TRBV18 and TRBJ2-3, with TRBD2 identical over 10 bases. The CDR3 covers 16 residues. J gave up 2 bases and V 2 bases, and 4 bases lay outside the gene matches. Germline CDR1 and CDR2: KGHSH and LQKENI. The CDR3 region has the DNA TGTGCCAGCTCACCAGCTAGCGGGGGATTCACAGATACGCAGTATTTT. Translated: CASSPASGGFTDTQYF.

The chain couples TRBV27 to TRBJ2-2, with unresolved D. This CDR3 comprises 15 residues. Deletions cut 3 bases from V and 6 bases from J, with 14 bases between. In germline, CDR1 is MNHEY, CDR2 SMNVEV (reference sequence). The CDR3 DNA is TGTGCCAGCAGTTTTGGTGGCTCAGGTGCCGGGGAGCTGTTTTTT. It codes for CASSFGGSGAGELFF.

This sequence joins TRBV27 and TRBJ2-3, with no clear D. This CDR3 has 12 residues. V was shortened by 4 bases and J by 2 bases, with 4 bases between the two germline ends. Germline V gene lookup returns CDR1 MNHEY and CDR2 SMNVEV (reference sequence). CDR3 in DNA: TGTGCCAGCAGTTCCAACACAGATACGCAGTATTTT. Its translation: CASSSNTDTQYF.